Shown below are 24 T cell receptor beta chains from a single sample sequenced in a study of blood T cell repertoires in COVID-19. Sequencing used immunoSEQ multiplex PCR; TCRdb keeps in-frame clones, though not all of them. There are approximately 290,000 clones in the sample; about four fifths occur only once, and 15% to 18% lies in the top ten. The material sequenced was peripheral blood. The receptors shown here come from a person aged 70 to 80 with COVID-19, enrolled during active disease.

J is TRBJ1-3 and V is TRBV3-1 (or the pseudogene TRBV3-2), with 8 bases identical to TRBD1. V was pared by 3 bases and J by 0 bases, with 10 bases of the junction left unmatched. This CDR3 is 18 amino acids long. Germline CDR1 and CDR2: LGHDT and YNNKEL (reference sequence). CDR3 in DNA: TGTGCCAGCAGCCATTTCAGGACAGGGATTTACTCTGGAAACACCATATATTTT. Its protein is CASSHFRTGIYSGNTIYF.

A word on this clone: This likely stems from a read error, as it lies one base from a far larger clone. V and J are TRBV12-3 or TRBV12-4 and TRBJ2-7; D not certain. This CDR3 spans 11 amino acids. V lost 6 bases and J lost 3, with 6 bases in between. The CDR3 coding sequence is TGTGCCAGCAGCTCCGGCTACGAGCAGTACTTC. It yields the protein CASSSGYEQYF.

The V and J genes are TRBV19 and TRBJ2-1; D not certain. V gave up 0 bases and J gave up 8 bases, with 11 bases separating them. In germline, CDR1 is LNHDA, CDR2 SQIVND (reference sequence). This CDR3 is 14 amino acids long. CDR3 sequence reads: CASSIEATLDEQFF. In DNA form, the CDR3 reads TGTGCCAGTAGTATAGAGGCGACTCTTGATGAGCAGTTCTTC.

The V and J genes are TRBV28 and TRBJ1-4, with D maybe TRBD1 (6 bases). This CDR3 is 14 amino acids long. Trimming took off 8 bases at V and 4 bases at J, with 14 bases between the two ends. Germline V gene data show CDR1 as MDHEN and CDR2 as SYDVKM. CDR3 loop: CASYQRGGNEKLFF. The CDR3 region has the DNA TGTGCCAGCTATCAAAGAGGGGGTAATGAAAAACTGTTTTTT.

This sequence joins TRBV20-1 and TRBJ2-3; D is unclear. Trimming cost V 3 bases and J 1 base, with 5 bases left between them. The CDR3 is 12 residues long. The germline V gene has CDR1 DFQATT and CDR2 SNEGSKA (reference sequence). CDR3 bases: TGCAGTGCTAGTCCCGGCACAGATACGCAGTATTTT. This encodes CSASPGTDTQYF.

The V gene is TRBV6-5, the J gene TRBJ1-6, with D uncertain. The CDR3 has 12 amino acids. The V end was cut by 6 bases, the J end by 14 bases, with 14 bases between. Germline V gene data show CDR1 as MNHEY and CDR2 as SVGAGI. CDR3 coding DNA: TGTGCCAGCAGATCAAGGTTAGCCACCCTCCACTTT. Translating gives CASRSRLATLHF.

This clone was observed once. This chain connects TRBV30 to TRBJ2-2, with a possible D match to TRBD1 (5 bases). With 3 bases removed from V and 9 bases from J, the gap between germline ends came to 17 bases. The CDR3 has 14 amino acids. The germline V gene has CDR1 GTSNPN and CDR2 SVGIG (reference sequence). CDR3 DNA sequence: TGTGCCTGGAGCCCAAGGGCAGGGTATCGGGAGCTGTTTTTT. Translation: CAWSPRAGYRELFF.

This clone was observed a handful of times. The chain carries TRBV28 and TRBJ2-1; 7 positions agree with TRBD2. This CDR3 comprises 16 residues. Germline loops: CDR1 MDHEN, CDR2 SYDVKM. V lost 5 bases to trimming and J lost 4 bases; unmatched junction nucleotides: 11. The CDR3 DNA reads TGTGCCAGCAGTCCCTTTAAAGCGGGAAGGTACAATGAGCAGTTCTTC. Its protein product is CASSPFKAGRYNEQFF.

The chain couples TRBV9 to TRBJ1-1; D is possibly TRBD1 (6 bases). The CDR3 is 13 residues long. The ends were cut back, 4 bases at V and 8 bases at J, with 15 bases in the middle. Germline lookup yields CDR1 SGDLS and CDR2 YYNGEE. The CDR3 coding sequence is TGTGCCAGCAGCTTAGCGGGGGGCGAAGAAGCTTTCTTT. Protein product: CASSLAGGEEAFF.

V is TRBV7-2 and J is TRBJ1-3; possible D gene TRBD1, 6 bases. V lost 5 bases and J lost 4, with 9 bases in between. The CDR3 runs 13 residues. Germline CDR1 SGHTA, CDR2 FQGNSA. CDR3 DNA: TGTGCCAGCAGCGCCACAGGGGGAAACACCATATATTTT. Its translation is CASSATGGNTIYF.

The chain has TRBV11-2 and TRBJ2-7, with D maybe TRBD1 (5 bases). Germline-derived CDR1 and CDR2 are SGHAT and FQNNGV. V was clipped by 4 bases and J by 3 bases, with 13 bases between them. The CDR3 has 14 amino acids. CDR3 bases: TGTGCCAGCAGCTCGCAGGGTGTGCTCTACGAGCAGTACTTC. This translates into CASSSQGVLYEQYF.

The chain carries TRBV10-1 and TRBJ2-3; a possible D gene is TRBD1 (6 bases). The CDR3 loop spans 15 amino acids. Germline V lookup: CDR1 WNHNN, CDR2 SYGVQD (reference sequence). Trimming removed 6 bases from V and 5 bases from J, with 18 bases in between. The chain's CDR3 is CASRNRAVSVDTQYF. In nucleotides, the CDR3 is TGCGCCAGCAGGAACAGGGCGGTCTCCGTAGATACGCAGTATTTT.

J is TRBJ2-1 and V is TRBV11-2, with D perhaps matching TRBD2 (7 bases). This CDR3 comprises 13 residues. V lost 1 base and J lost 15, with 16 bases in between. The germline V gene has CDR1 SGHAT and CDR2 FQNNGV. CDR3 in DNA: TGTGCCAGCAGCTTAGCACAGGGAGGGAAAACGTTCTTC. Encoded protein: CASSLAQGGKTFF.

V is TRBV6-5 and J is TRBJ2-7; 8 bases match TRBD1. V gave up 2 bases and J gave up 7 bases; unmatched junction bases: 13. CDR1 and CDR2 (germline): MNHEY, SVGAGI. CDR3 length equals 16 residues. CDR3 sequence (DNA): TGTGCCAGCAGTTACCGGACAGGGACTTCCCCGGGGGAGCAGTACTTC. Encoded protein: CASSYRTGTSPGEQYF.

The chain recombines TRBV6-2 or TRBV6-3 with TRBJ2-7; D possibly corresponds to TRBD1 (5 bases). Deletions cut 0 bases from V and 11 bases from J, with 20 bases between. Germline V gene data show CDR1 as MNHEY and CDR2 as SVGEGT. The CDR3 length is 15 residues. CDR3 in amino acids: CASSYSSNTLLQEYF. In DNA form, the CDR3 reads TGTGCCAGCAGTTACTCGAGTAACACCTTACTACAGGAGTACTTC.

This clone was recorded only once. The rearrangement links TRBV7-2 to TRBJ1-5; D remains unclear. V gave up 4 bases and J gave up 4 bases, with 8 bases separating them. The CDR3 runs 13 residues. Germline V gives CDR1 SGHTA, CDR2 FQGNSA. This CDR3 is CASSSGRNQPQHF. CDR3 in DNA: TGTGCCAGCAGCTCAGGCCGGAATCAGCCCCAGCATTTT.

The chain employs TRBV6-2 or TRBV6-3 and TRBJ1-5, with 11 positions matching TRBD1. The CDR3 totals 18 residues. Germline values: CDR1 MNHEY, CDR2 SVGEGT. V was clipped by 1 base and J by 3 bases; unmatched bases: 8. In nucleotides, the CDR3 is TGTGCCAGCAGTTACTTGAGTGGACAGGGGGCGGTCAATCAGCCCCAGCATTTT. Translated, it gives CASSYLSGQGAVNQPQHF.

The chain is built from TRBV27 and TRBJ1-4, with TRBD1 matching 8 bases. The trim removed 10 bases at V and 7 bases at J, leaving 11 bases unmatched. In germline, CDR1 is MNHEY, CDR2 SMNVEV (reference sequence). The CDR3 extends over 14 amino acids. CDR3 nucleotide sequence: TGTGCCACCAGCACATATACAGGGGGTGAAAAACTGTTTTTT. Protein product: CATSTYTGGEKLFF.

This clone showed up many times. V is TRBV7-6 and J is TRBJ1-4, with D perhaps matching TRBD1 (6 bases). Germline-derived CDR1 and CDR2 are SGHVS and FNYEAQ. The V end was cut by 1 base, the J end by 5 bases, with 14 bases between. The CDR3 has 16 amino acids. CDR3 sequence reads: CASSLGSKGVNEKLFF. The CDR3 DNA follows: TGTGCCAGCAGCTTAGGCTCTAAGGGGGTGAATGAAAAACTGTTTTTT.

This chain links TRBV23-1 with TRBJ2-3, with D possibly TRBD2 on 6 matching bases. TRBV23-1 is flagged as an ORF with uncertain function. This CDR3 comprises 13 residues. V was trimmed by 8 bases and J by 4 bases, leaving 13 bases between them. CDR3 sequence (DNA): TGCGCCAGCCCCAACCCGGGGGCAGATACGCAGTATTTT. Translated: CASPNPGADTQYF.

This rearrangement joins TRBV9 to TRBJ1-2; D is uncertain. The ends were cut back, 0 bases at V and 4 bases at J, with 16 bases in the middle. The CDR3 is 16 residues long. Germline V gene sequence: CDR1 SGDLS, CDR2 YYNGEE. The CDR3 region has the DNA TGTGCCAGCAGCGTAGCTACGGGAGGGTACTTCTATGGCTACACCTTC. This translates into CASSVATGGYFYGYTF.

This clone has a single count. V and J are TRBV19 and TRBJ2-7; D is perhaps TRBD2 (6 bases). The germline gives CDR1 LNHDA, CDR2 SQIVND (reference sequence). The V end lost 6 bases, the J end lost 5 bases, and 20 bases lay between the germline ends. This CDR3 has 15 residues. CDR3 coding DNA: TGTGCCAGTAGGGGGCGGGGAGTGGGGCCTAACGAGCAGTACTTC. It encodes CASRGRGVGPNEQYF.

The chain employs TRBV7-7 and TRBJ2-2, with 9 bases fitting TRBD2. The CDR3 spans 16 residues. The germline V gene has CDR1 SSHAT and CDR2 FNYEAQ (reference sequence). The V and J ends lost 5 bases and 6 bases, in that order; junction bases with no gene match: 10. The CDR3 DNA sequence: TGTGCCAGCAGCCCCCTGGCGGGGGGGTCCCCCGGGGAGCTGTTTTTT. This sequence encodes CASSPLAGGSPGELFF.

The genes are TRBV6-5 and TRBJ2-1; 7 bases are a match to TRBD1. V was pared by 6 bases and J by 8 bases, with 7 bases of the junction left unmatched. From germline, CDR1 is MNHEY and CDR2 SVGAGI. CDR3 size: 13 residues. CDR3 sequence reads: CASSTTGFDEQFF. CDR3 nucleotides: TGTGCCAGCAGCACGACAGGGTTCGATGAGCAGTTCTTC.